Following are 4 T cell receptor beta chains from one sample sequenced in a study of CD8+ T cells in alopecia areata. Documented treatment: oral pan-JAK inhibitor, 5-10 mg twice daily. Once RNA had been extracted, it was reverse transcribed into cDNA to act as the sequencing template. Assay: immunoSEQ multiplex PCR; the TCRdb copy retains only in-frame clones and omits some. Counted here are around 200,000 clones, about 60% occurring once; the ten biggest clones make up about 12%. Material: CD8+ T cells sorted from blood, obtained at week 24, from a patient treated with tofacitinib. These receptors were taken from a human donor with alopecia areata.

The chain combines TRBV5-1 with TRBJ2-3; 8 bases line up with TRBD2. The CDR3 has 14 residues. CDR1 is SGHRS and CDR2 is YFSETQ in the germline V gene. Trimming cost V 3 bases and J 14 bases; bases outside gene matches: 14. DNA for the CDR3: TGCGCCAGCAGCTCGTTACAGCGGGGGAGCTTTCGGTATTTT. The encoded protein is CASSSLQRGSFRYF.

The V gene is TRBV7-6, the J gene TRBJ1-2, with a tentative D call TRBD1 (5 bases). CDR1 SGHVS and CDR2 FNYEAQ come from the germline V gene. CDR3 length: 17 residues. Trimming stripped 5 bases from V and 5 bases from J, with 24 bases between. The CDR3 DNA reads TGTGCCAGCAGCAGGGGAGAGCTGGGCAGGGAATCGTATGGCTACACCTTC. This translates into CASSRGELGRESYGYTF.

This sequence joins TRBV5-1 and TRBJ1-2; D unclear. Trimming left V 4 bases short and J 6 bases short, with 13 bases between. The V gene's germline CDR1 is SGHRS and CDR2 YFSETQ. This CDR3 region has 13 residues. CDR3 loop: CASSHQNKDGYTF. CDR3 nucleotide sequence: TGCGCCAGCAGCCACCAAAATAAAGATGGCTACACCTTC.

This clone was counted a few times. V is TRBV13 and J is TRBJ1-2; D not certain. CDR3 length equals 13 residues. CDR1 is PRHDT and CDR2 is FYEKMQ in the germline V gene (reference sequence). Trimming took 5 bases from V and 4 from J, leaving 11 bases between them. CDR3 amino acids: CASSPRGAYGYTF. Here the CDR3 DNA reads TGTGCCAGCAGCCCGCGGGGTGCCTATGGCTACACCTTC. Together with reference TRBV13 and TRBJ1-2, the CDR3 gives the full variable domain: AAGVIQSPRHLIKEKRETATLKCYPIPRHDTVYWYQQGPGQDPQFLISFYEKMQSDKGSIPDRFSAQQFSDYHSELNMSSLELGDSALYFCASSPRGAYGYTFGSGTRLTVV.